What follows is one TCR beta chain and its context. The antigen is unknown. Some clones are missing from TCRdb's copy, which holds only in-frame ones; the method was immunoSEQ multiplex PCR. There are tens of thousands of clones in the sample; roughly three quarters occur only once, and about 13% lies in the top ten. This CDR3 region has 17 residues. This sample is part of a study of cytotoxic CD8 clonotypes in ibrutinib-treated CLL. Overall study context: Among responders, 24 were partial and 2 complete; after median roughly 68 months, around 14 stayed remitted and approximately 12 progressed.

Study findings and constraints: Under therapy, public clonotypes either contracted or stayed stable, and they were uncommon. Clonality measured at baseline exceeded age-matched healthy donors, tracking circulating CD8+ T-cell counts. Sustained-remission patients were sampled at different times than progressing patients were.

This material consisted of PBMCs, taken after 12 months of ibrutinib treatment. The chain couples TRBV21-1 to TRBJ2-3; the DNA was not compared with TRBD2, the D call given in the table. TRBV21-1 is tagged as a pseudogene. This TCR was sampled from a human donor with chronic lymphocytic leukemia. The CDR3 region is CASSKGVIAGRTDTQYF. The CDR3 DNA reads as TGTGCCAGCAGCAAAGGGGTAATAGCGGGGCGCACAGATACGCAGTATTTT.